What follows are 29 T cell receptor beta chains derived from one specimen sequenced in a study of beta chain features in type 1 diabetes. Study conclusions and caveats: Type 1 diabetes patients showed a moderate but significant shortening of TCRB CDR3s in all four CD4+ subsets.

Every isolated RNA sample was fully reverse transcribed, so sequencing captured expressed TCRB transcripts. Libraries were prepared by immunoSEQ multiplex PCR; TCRdb keeps only in-frame clonotypes and omits some of them. The sample carries some 350,000 clones, 8% to 10% recorded once. For these TCRs, the target antigens are not known. Sample: central memory CD4+ T cells from blood. The receptors stem from a man aged 30 to 39 with type 1 diabetes.

The V call is TRBV6-5, the J call TRBJ2-3; D gene uncertain. Trimming removed 0 bases from V and 5 bases from J, with 6 bases in between. This CDR3 contains 13 residues. Germline V gives CDR1 MNHEY, CDR2 SVGAGI. The CDR3 region has the DNA TGTGCCAGCAGTTACTCTACGGGAGATACGCAGTATTTT. Translating it yields CASSYSTGDTQYF.

On this clone: Other DNA sequences within the sample encode an identical CDR3. This rearrangement joins TRBV11-3 to TRBJ2-5; D remains ambiguous. Trimming left V 0 bases short and J 1 base short, with 3 bases between. The CDR3 has 13 residues. Germline V lookup: CDR1 SGHNT, CDR2 YENEEA. The CDR3 coding sequence is TGTGCCAGCAGCTTAGAGTCCCAAGAGACCCAGTACTTC. This gives the protein CASSLESQETQYF.

J is TRBJ2-1 and V is TRBV27; the match to TRBD2 covers 10 bases. V trimming: 7 bases; J trimming: 7 bases; junction bases outside the gene matches: 10. The CDR3 spans 15 residues. Germline values: CDR1 MNHEY, CDR2 SMNVEV (reference sequence). The CDR3 bases are TGTGCCAGCACCCCCTTTGGGACTAGCGTTAATGAGCAGTTCTTC. Protein: CASTPFGTSVNEQFF.

This clone was seen only a few times. V is TRBV18 and J is TRBJ1-2; 7 bases fit TRBD1. Germline V gives CDR1 KGHSH, CDR2 LQKENI. CDR3 length: 17 amino acids. V lost 0 bases and J lost 4; bases outside the gene matches: 11. The CDR3 nucleotides read TGTGCCAGCTCACCACCCGGCAAACAGGGGCCCTTCTATGGCTACACCTTC. Encoded protein: CASSPPGKQGPFYGYTF.

In its sample, this clone was seen many times. The V gene is TRBV4-1, the J gene TRBJ2-5; a weak D match, TRBD1 (5 bases). The CDR3 is 13 amino acids. Trimming shortened V by 6 bases and J by 3 bases, and 11 bases separated the two germline ends. Germline CDR1 reads MGHRA; CDR2 reads YSYEKL. CDR3 loop: CASSQGTKETQYF. The CDR3 DNA follows: TGCGCCAGCAGTCAGGGAACGAAAGAGACCCAGTACTTC.

The J gene is TRBJ2-7, the V gene TRBV5-1, with 10 bases matching TRBD1. The CDR3 has 19 residues. CDR1 is SGHRS, CDR2 YFSETQ, per germline. V lost 5 bases to trimming and J lost 2 bases; unmatched junction nucleotides: 19. The CDR3 region has the DNA TGCGCCAGCAGGCTCGGGATCGACAGGGGGCGCCCCATGGCCTACGAGCAGTACTTC. Translating it yields CASRLGIDRGRPMAYEQYF.

The rearrangement joins TRBV20-1 to TRBJ2-5, with 7 bases lining up with TRBD1. V dropped 6 bases and J dropped 14; count of bases not matched to a gene: 12. The germline V gene encodes CDR1 DFQATT and CDR2 SNEGSKA (reference sequence). CDR3 size: 11 residues. This CDR3 is CSASFRDSFYF. The CDR3 DNA is TGCAGTGCAAGCTTTCGGGACAGCTTTTACTTC.

The V gene is TRBV6-1, the J gene TRBJ2-5; perhaps D is TRBD1 or TRBD2 (5 bases each). The CDR3 is 13 amino acids. Trimming left V 7 bases short and J 4 bases short, with 13 bases between. Germline V gene data show CDR1 as MNHNS and CDR2 as SASEGT. CDR3 sequence: CASTPRGRETQYF. The CDR3 region has the DNA TGTGCCAGCACACCGAGGGGCAGAGAGACCCAGTACTTC.

This clone has only a few counts. This sequence joins TRBV19 and TRBJ2-1, with TRBD1 matching 7 bases. J was trimmed by 3 bases and V by 7 bases; bases with no gene match: 6. CDR3 size: 14 residues. Germline CDR1 LNHDA, CDR2 SQIVND (reference sequence). CDR3 DNA: TGTGCCAGTAATGACAGGGACCTCTACAATGAGCAGTTCTTC. This codes for CASNDRDLYNEQFF.

This clone has a handful of counts. The chain uses TRBV30 and TRBJ2-5; D call uncertain. This CDR3 spans 11 amino acids. Germline assignment: CDR1 GTSNPN and CDR2 SVGIG (reference sequence). Trimming shortened V by 0 bases and J by 5 bases, and 4 bases separated the two germline ends. In DNA, the CDR3 is TGTGCCTGGAGTGTTGTGGAGACCCAGTACTTC. Amino acid sequence: CAWSVVETQYF.

This clone occurred a few times. The chain employs TRBV18 and TRBJ2-3, with D tentatively TRBD1 (5 bases). The CDR3 loop spans 13 amino acids. Germline CDR1 is KGHSH and CDR2 is LQKENI. The V end lost 9 bases, the J end lost 5 bases, and 15 bases lay between the germline ends. In DNA form, the CDR3 reads TGTGCCAGTACAGTCACCGACAGAGATACGCAGTATTTT. Protein product: CASTVTDRDTQYF.

This clone has ten or more counts. The chain has TRBV7-9 and TRBJ2-1, with 9 bases that match TRBD2. This CDR3 comprises 18 residues. In germline, CDR1 is SEHNR, CDR2 FQNEAQ (reference sequence). J was trimmed by 0 bases and V by 5 bases; bases with no gene match: 11. CDR3 loop: CASSPKGGLALSYNEQFF. The CDR3 DNA reads as TGTGCCAGCAGCCCAAAAGGGGGACTAGCCCTCTCCTACAATGAGCAGTTCTTC.

This clone was detected only a few times. The chain uses TRBV28 and TRBJ2-2, with D perhaps TRBD1 (6 bases). The germline V and J ends were trimmed by 4 bases and 5 bases, with 8 bases remaining between them. The CDR3 totals 13 residues. Per germline, CDR1 MDHEN and CDR2 SYDVKM. The CDR3 nucleotides are TGTGCCAGCAGTTCGCAGGGGACCGGGGAGCTGTTTTTT. Its protein is CASSSQGTGELFF.

This clone was detected a few times. The chain couples TRBV7-9 to TRBJ2-2; D unresolved. Germline assignment: CDR1 SEHNR and CDR2 FQNEAQ (reference sequence). The CDR3 extends over 14 amino acids. V lost 1 base to trimming and J lost 0 bases, with 3 bases between them. The CDR3 DNA sequence: TGTGCCAGCAGCTTAGGAGCGAACACCGGGGAGCTGTTTTTT. Encoded protein: CASSLGANTGELFF.

This clone was seen a few times. The chain combines TRBV18 with TRBJ2-7, with TRBD1 as a possible D gene (7 bases). This CDR3 spans 14 amino acids. Germline V gene sequence: CDR1 KGHSH, CDR2 LQKENI. With 6 bases removed from V and 4 bases from J, the gap between germline ends came to 16 bases. The DNA of the CDR3 is TGTGCCAGCTCCCGCGGGACAGAGCAATACGAGCAGTACTTC. Amino acid sequence: CASSRGTEQYEQYF.

The genes are TRBV7-6 and TRBJ1-2; D is perhaps TRBD1 (6 bases). The CDR3 contains 14 residues. Germline CDR1 is SGHVS and CDR2 is FNYEAQ. Between the trimmed V and J ends, which lost 2 bases and 8 bases, there was a span of 15 bases. This CDR3 is CASSLSGAVEGYTF. As DNA, the CDR3 is TGTGCCAGCAGCTTATCGGGGGCCGTGGAGGGCTACACCTTC.

V is TRBV19 and J is TRBJ1-5; D unresolved. The germline gives CDR1 LNHDA, CDR2 SQIVND (reference sequence). This CDR3 contains 16 residues. The germline V and J ends were trimmed by 6 bases and 2 bases, with 17 bases remaining between them. The DNA for the CDR3 is TGTGCCAGTAGCAATGCGGTAGGGTCCGGCAATCAGCCCCAGCATTTT. Residues: CASSNAVGSGNQPQHF.

This clone has just a few counts. Other nucleotide sequences in the sample specify the same CDR3. The chain couples TRBV28 to TRBJ1-2, with D possibly TRBD1 on 5 matching bases. The CDR3 is 12 amino acids. Germline CDR1 and CDR2: MDHEN and SYDVKM. V was trimmed by 4 bases and J by 5 bases, leaving 8 bases between them. The CDR3 DNA follows: TGTGCCAGCAGTTGGGGGGGATATGGCTACACCTTC. It yields the protein CASSWGGYGYTF.

V usage is TRBV7-2 and J usage is TRBJ2-5; D gene ambiguous. V was trimmed by 4 bases and J by 4 bases, leaving 10 bases between them. CDR3 length: 13 residues. CDR1 is SGHTA, CDR2 FQGNSA, per germline. CDR3: CASSSQRLETQYF. In nucleotides, the CDR3 is TGTGCCAGCAGCTCGCAACGCCTAGAGACCCAGTACTTC.

The J gene is TRBJ1-2, the V gene TRBV28; D is undetermined. CDR3 length: 13 amino acids. Per germline, CDR1 MDHEN and CDR2 SYDVKM. Trimming left V 9 bases short and J 0 bases short, with 11 bases between. CDR3 sequence: CASQEFTNYGYTF. The CDR3 region has the DNA TGTGCCAGTCAGGAGTTTACTAACTATGGCTACACCTTC.

This clone turned up a few times. This sequence joins TRBV19 and TRBJ2-6; D might be TRBD1 or TRBD2, each matching 7 bases. The V end was cut by 7 bases, the J end by 1 base, with 26 bases between. The CDR3 is made up of 20 amino acids. Germline CDR1 and CDR2: LNHDA and SQIVND (reference sequence). This CDR3 reads CASTIRGGGQAKSGANVLTF. DNA for the CDR3: TGTGCCAGTACCATCAGGGGGGGAGGACAGGCCAAATCTGGGGCCAACGTCCTGACTTTC.

The chain recombines TRBV21-1 with TRBJ1-1. TRBV21-1 is a pseudogene locus. The CDR3 consists of 17 residues. CDR3 sequence: CASSPGGQGVTNTEAFF. DNA for the CDR3: TGTGCCAGCAGCCCGGGGGGGCAGGGGGTTACGAACACTGAAGCTTTCTTT.

Only a few counts were recorded for this clone. Distinct nucleotide sequences in the sample also encode this CDR3. The V call is TRBV6-5, the J call TRBJ2-1; 11 bases fit TRBD2. Germline V gene sequence: CDR1 MNHEY, CDR2 SVGAGI. The V segment lost 3 bases and the J segment 6 bases; nucleotides outside the gene matches: 4. The CDR3 has 15 amino acids. The CDR3 here is CASSYGLAGVNEQFF. The CDR3 nucleotides are TGTGCCAGCAGTTATGGACTAGCGGGCGTCAATGAGCAGTTCTTC.

This clone turned up a few times. The chain employs TRBV19 and TRBJ1-5, with D maybe TRBD1 (6 bases). Per the germline V gene, CDR1 is LNHDA and CDR2 is SQIVND (reference sequence). CDR3 length equals 15 residues. Trimming removed 4 bases from V and 2 bases from J, with 12 bases in between. The CDR3 here is CASSTPHRGNQPQHF. The CDR3 bases are TGTGCCAGTAGTACTCCCCACAGGGGCAATCAGCCCCAGCATTTT.

This clone was found a few times. J is TRBJ2-5 and V is TRBV5-4, with TRBD2 matching over 16 bases. Germline lookup yields CDR1 SGHNT and CDR2 YYREEE (reference sequence). This CDR3 has 16 amino acids. V gave up 4 bases and J gave up 3 bases; unmatched junction bases: 3. The CDR3 loop reads CASSAGTSGREETQYF. The CDR3 nucleotides read TGTGCCAGCAGCGCAGGGACTAGCGGGAGGGAAGAGACCCAGTACTTC.

The V call is TRBV7-2, the J call TRBJ2-1, with a possible D match to TRBD1 (6 bases). CDR1 is SGHTA, CDR2 FQGNSA, per germline. CDR3 length: 15 amino acids. Trimming took 8 bases from V and 3 from J, leaving 17 bases between them. The DNA of the CDR3 is TGTGCCAGCCTACTGGGACAAGCTAACTACAATGAGCAGTTCTTC. Residues: CASLLGQANYNEQFF.

The sample holds a few counts of this clone. Since a much larger clone is just one base distant, this may be a read error. This rearrangement joins TRBV2 to TRBJ2-2, with TRBD1 matching over 8 bases. The germline gives CDR1 SNHLY, CDR2 FYNNEI. This CDR3 is built from 15 residues. J lost 6 bases, V lost 4 bases, and 7 bases had no gene match. DNA of the CDR3: TGTGCCAGCAGTGGAGACAGGGGCGGCGCCGGGGAGCTGTTTTTT. This codes for CASSGDRGGAGELFF.

The gene calls are TRBV9 and TRBJ1-3; tentative D call: TRBD1 (5 bases). CDR1 is SGDLS and CDR2 is YYNGEE in the germline V gene. CDR3 length: 14 amino acids. Trimming cost V 4 bases and J 2 bases, with 10 bases left between them. The CDR3 sequence is CASSSGGTGNTIYF. The CDR3 DNA sequence: TGTGCCAGCAGCAGCGGGGGAACTGGAAACACCATATATTTT.

This chain uses TRBV6-5 with TRBJ1-5; D might be TRBD1 (5 bases). The length of the CDR3 is 13 residues. V lost 0 bases, J lost 9 bases, and 9 bases lay in between. Germline CDR1 reads MNHEY; CDR2 reads SVGAGI. As DNA, the CDR3 is TGTGCCAGCAGTTACTCGAGGGGATCGCCCCAGCATTTT. This encodes CASSYSRGSPQHF.